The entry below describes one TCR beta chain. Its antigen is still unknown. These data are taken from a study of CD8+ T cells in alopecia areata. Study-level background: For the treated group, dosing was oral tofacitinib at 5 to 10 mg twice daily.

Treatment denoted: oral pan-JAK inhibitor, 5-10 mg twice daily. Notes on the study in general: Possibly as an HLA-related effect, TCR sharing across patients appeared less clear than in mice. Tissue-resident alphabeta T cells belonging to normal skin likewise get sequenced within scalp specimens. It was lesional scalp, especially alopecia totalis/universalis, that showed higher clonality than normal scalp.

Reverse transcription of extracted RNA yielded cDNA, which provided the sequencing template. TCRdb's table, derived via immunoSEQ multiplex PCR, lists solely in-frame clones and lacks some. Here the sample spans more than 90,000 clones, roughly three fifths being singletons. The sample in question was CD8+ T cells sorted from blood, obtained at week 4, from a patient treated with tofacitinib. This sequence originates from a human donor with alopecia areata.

CDR3 DNA: TGTGCCAGCAGCTTCGGGTACTCGAACACCGGGGAGCTGTTTTTT. Protein product: CASSFGYSNTGELFF. V usage is TRBV7-2 and J usage is TRBJ2-2; no clear D gene. Trimming took 3 bases from V and 0 from J, leaving 8 bases between them. Looked up from germline, CDR1 is SGHTA and CDR2 is FQGNSA. CDR3 size: 15 residues.